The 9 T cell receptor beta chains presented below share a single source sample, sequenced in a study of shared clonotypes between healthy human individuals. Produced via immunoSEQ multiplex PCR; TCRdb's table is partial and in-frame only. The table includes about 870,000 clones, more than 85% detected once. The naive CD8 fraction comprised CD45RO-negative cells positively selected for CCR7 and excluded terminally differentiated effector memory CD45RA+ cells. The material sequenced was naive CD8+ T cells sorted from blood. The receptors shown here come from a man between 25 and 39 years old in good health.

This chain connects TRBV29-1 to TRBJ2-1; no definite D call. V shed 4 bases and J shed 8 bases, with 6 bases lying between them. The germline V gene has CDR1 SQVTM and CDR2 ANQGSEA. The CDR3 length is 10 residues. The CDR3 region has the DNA TGCAGCGTTGTGGGTTATGAGCAGTTCTTC. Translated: CSVVGYEQFF.

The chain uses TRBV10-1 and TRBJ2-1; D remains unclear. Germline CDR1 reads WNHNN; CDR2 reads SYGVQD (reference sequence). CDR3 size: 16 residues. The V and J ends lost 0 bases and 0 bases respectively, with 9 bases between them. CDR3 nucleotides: TGCGCCAGCAGTGAGTCGAGACTCCTCTCCTACAATGAGCAGTTCTTC. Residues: CASSESRLLSYNEQFF.

The CDR3 DNA is TGCGCCAGCAGTGGAGGCGGGAGTTGGACAGATACGCAGTATTTT. This sequence encodes CASSGGGSWTDTQYF. This chain uses TRBV10-2 with TRBJ2-3; 7 bases are shared with TRBD2. The CDR3 has 15 residues. CDR1 WSHSY and CDR2 SAAADI come from the germline V gene. V shed 4 bases, J shed 3 bases, and the junction held 7 bases outside the gene matches.

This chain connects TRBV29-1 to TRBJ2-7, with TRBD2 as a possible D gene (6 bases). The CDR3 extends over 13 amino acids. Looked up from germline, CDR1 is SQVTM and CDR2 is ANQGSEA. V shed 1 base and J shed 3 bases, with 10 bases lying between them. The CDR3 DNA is TGCAGCGTTGAAGGGGGGGAACGCTACGAGCAGTACTTC. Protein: CSVEGGERYEQYF.

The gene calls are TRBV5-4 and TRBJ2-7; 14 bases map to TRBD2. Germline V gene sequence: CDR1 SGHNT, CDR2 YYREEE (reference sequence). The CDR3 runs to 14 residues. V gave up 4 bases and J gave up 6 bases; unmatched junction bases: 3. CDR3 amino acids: CASSVTSGRAEQYF. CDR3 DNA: TGTGCCAGCAGCGTGACTAGCGGGAGGGCCGAGCAGTACTTC. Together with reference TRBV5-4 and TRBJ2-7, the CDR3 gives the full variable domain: ETGVTQSPTHLIKTRGQQVTLRCSSQSGHNTVSWYQQALGQGPQFIFQYYREEENGRGNFPPRFSGLQFPNYSSELNVNALELDDSALYLCASSVTSGRAEQYFGPGTRLTVT.

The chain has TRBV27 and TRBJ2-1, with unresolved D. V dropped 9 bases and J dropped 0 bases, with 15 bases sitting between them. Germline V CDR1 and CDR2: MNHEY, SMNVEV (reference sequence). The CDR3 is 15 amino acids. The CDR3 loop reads CASAPQRSSYNEQFF. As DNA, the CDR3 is TGTGCCAGTGCTCCCCAAAGGAGCTCCTACAATGAGCAGTTCTTC.

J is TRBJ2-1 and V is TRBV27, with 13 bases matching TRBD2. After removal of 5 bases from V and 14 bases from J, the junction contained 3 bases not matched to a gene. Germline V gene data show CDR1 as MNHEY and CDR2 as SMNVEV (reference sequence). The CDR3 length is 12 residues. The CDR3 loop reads CASSGLAGDKFF. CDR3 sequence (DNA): TGTGCCAGCAGTGGACTAGCGGGAGATAAGTTCTTC.

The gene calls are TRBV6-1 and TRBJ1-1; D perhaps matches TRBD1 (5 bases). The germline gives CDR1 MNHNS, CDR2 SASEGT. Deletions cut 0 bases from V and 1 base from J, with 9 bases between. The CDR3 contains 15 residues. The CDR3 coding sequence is TGTGCCAGCAGTGAAGCGGGACGTTCGAACACTGAAGCTTTCTTT. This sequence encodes CASSEAGRSNTEAFF.

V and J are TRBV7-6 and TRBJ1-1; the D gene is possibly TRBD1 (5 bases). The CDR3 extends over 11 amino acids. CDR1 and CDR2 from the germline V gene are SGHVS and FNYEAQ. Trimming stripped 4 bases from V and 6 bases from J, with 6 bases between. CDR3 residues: CASSSGPEAFF. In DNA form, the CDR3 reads TGTGCCAGCAGCTCGGGACCTGAAGCTTTCTTT.